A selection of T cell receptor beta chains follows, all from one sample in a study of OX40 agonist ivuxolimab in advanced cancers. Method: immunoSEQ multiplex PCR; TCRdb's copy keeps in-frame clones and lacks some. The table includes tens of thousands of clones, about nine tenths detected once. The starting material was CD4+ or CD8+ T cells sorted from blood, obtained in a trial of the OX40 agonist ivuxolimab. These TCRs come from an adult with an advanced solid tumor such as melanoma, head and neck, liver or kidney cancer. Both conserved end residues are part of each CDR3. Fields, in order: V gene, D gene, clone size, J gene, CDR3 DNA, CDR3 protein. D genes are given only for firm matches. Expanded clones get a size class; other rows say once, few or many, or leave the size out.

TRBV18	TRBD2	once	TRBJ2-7	TGTGCCAGCTCACCACTTAACCCTAGCGGGCCCGATAGCCGGTACTTC	CASSPLNPSGPDSRYF
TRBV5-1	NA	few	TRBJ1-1	TGCGCCAGCAGCCGTGTAGGCCCTGGGACTGAAGCTTTCTTT	CASSRVGPGTEAFF
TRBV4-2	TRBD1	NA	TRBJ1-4	TGTGCCAGCAGTCCCGGGACAGGGTATGAAAAACTGTTTTTT	CASSPGTGYEKLFF
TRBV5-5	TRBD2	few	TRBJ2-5	TGTGCCAGCAGCGCCCGGGACTACGGACTTCAAACCCAGTACTTC	CASSARDYGLQTQYF
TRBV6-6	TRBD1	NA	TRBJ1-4	TGTGCCAGCAGTGCTGGACAGGGCGCAACTAATGAAAAACTGTTTTTT	CASSAGQGATNEKLFF
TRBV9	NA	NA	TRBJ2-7	TGTGCCAGCAGCGTAGGTCAGGGAACCTACGAGCAGTACTTC	CASSVGQGTYEQYF
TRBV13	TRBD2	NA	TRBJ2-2	TGTGCCAGCAAACGCCCGGGACTAGAGCGGGCCACCGGGGAGCTGTTTTTT	CASKRPGLERATGELFF
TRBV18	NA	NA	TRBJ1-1	TGTGCCAGCTCCCCCCGAGGCGCAGGACTGAACACTGAAGCTTTCTTT	CASSPRGAGLNTEAFF
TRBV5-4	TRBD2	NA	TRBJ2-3	TGTGCCAGCAGCTCCCGAGCGGGAGGGTACACAGATACGCAGTATTTT	CASSSRAGGYTDTQYF
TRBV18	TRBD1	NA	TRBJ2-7	TGTGCCAGCTCACGGGACAGGAGCACCTACGAGCAGTACTTC	CASSRDRSTYEQYF
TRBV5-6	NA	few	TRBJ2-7	TGTGCCAGCAGCTTGGTTCCGGGAGCGGACTACGAGCAGTACTTC	CASSLVPGADYEQYF
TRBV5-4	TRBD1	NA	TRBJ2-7	TGTGCCAGCAGCTCTCAGGGGGCGGGCCACGAGCAGTACTTC	CASSSQGAGHEQYF
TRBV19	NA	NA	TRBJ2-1	TGTGCCAGTAGTATAGGTCGGGGGAATGAGCAGTTCTTC	CASSIGRGNEQFF
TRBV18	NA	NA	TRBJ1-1	TGTGCCAGCTCACCACCGAATTTGGGGGCTGAAGCTTTCTTT	CASSPPNLGAEAFF
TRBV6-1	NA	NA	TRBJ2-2	TGTGCCAGCAGTGAACAGGCTCTCACCGGGGAGCTGTTTTTT	CASSEQALTGELFF
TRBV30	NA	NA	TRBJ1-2	TGTGCCTGGAATGTAAAAGGGACGTCCTATGGCTACACCTTC	CAWNVKGTSYGYTF
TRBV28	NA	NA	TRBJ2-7	TGTGCCAGCAGTTTATACTCCTACGAGCAGTACTTC	CASSLYSYEQYF